The 23 T cell receptor beta chains reported below all come from one sample, sequenced in a study of T-cell memory formation after mild COVID-19. TCRdb fed the 5' RACE reads into MiXCR, producing one record per CDR3 protein. The table records hundreds of thousands of distinct CDR3 sequences, 23% of them present only once. What was sequenced was PBMCs or a T cell subset sorted from them (not recorded which). These receptors were taken from an adult woman who had mild COVID-19 (a few samples of this study predate the infection). Cell type and time point are not known.

The chain employs TRBV29-1 and TRBJ2-5; D is tentatively TRBD1 or TRBD2 (6 bases each). Germline lookup yields CDR1 SQVTM and CDR2 ANQGSEA. The CDR3 covers 12 residues. Deletions cut 4 bases from V and 1 base from J, with 7 bases between. The CDR3 is CSVGGAQETQYF. CDR3 in DNA: TGCAGCGTTGGGGGGGCCCAAGAGACCCAGTACTTC.

This clonotype has more than one count but fewer than ten. The chain couples TRBV7-9 to TRBJ2-1; tentatively, D is TRBD2 (6 bases). Trimming left V 0 bases short and J 13 bases short, with 7 bases between. Germline CDR1 reads SEHNR; CDR2 reads FQNEAQ (reference sequence). This CDR3 is built from 11 residues. The DNA for the CDR3 is TGTGCCAGCAGCTTAGCGCGGGACCAGTTCTTC. Protein: CASSLARDQFF.

The rearrangement uses TRBV28 and TRBJ2-7; D might be TRBD1 (6 bases). This CDR3 region has 13 residues. Germline values: CDR1 MDHEN, CDR2 SYDVKM. V lost 7 bases to trimming and J lost 3 bases, with 13 bases between them. The CDR3 is CASTGTPDYEQYF. As DNA, the CDR3 is TGTGCCAGCACCGGGACACCTGACTACGAGCAGTACTTC.

This clonotype was counted between two and nine times. Germline and junction disagree at one end, which may indicate a read error. The chain carries TRBV7-9 and TRBJ1-2; a possible D gene is TRBD1 (5 bases). Germline CDR1 and CDR2: SEHNR and FQNEAQ (reference sequence). The CDR3 runs 13 residues. This chain's CDR3 is CASSLRDRLPPSF. Here the CDR3 DNA reads TGTGCCAGCAGCCTCCGGGACCGCTTACCCCCCAGCTTC.

This clonotype was seen a few times. The genes are TRBV11-2 and TRBJ2-6, with D perhaps matching TRBD1 or TRBD2 (6 bases each). CDR3 size: 18 residues. Trimming removed 3 bases from V and 0 bases from J, with 15 bases in between. Germline V gene sequence: CDR1 SGHAT, CDR2 FQNNGV. CDR3 amino acids: CASSFSGGASSGANVLTF. The DNA for the CDR3 is TGTGCCAGCAGCTTCTCCGGGGGCGCTAGCTCTGGGGCCAACGTCCTGACTTTC.

This rearrangement joins TRBV7-9 to TRBJ2-7; TRBD2 aligns across 8 bases. V dropped 3 bases and J dropped 3; count of bases not matched to a gene: 4. Germline-derived CDR1 and CDR2 are SEHNR and FQNEAQ (reference sequence). CDR3 length: 14 amino acids. The CDR3 here is CASSLSGGLYEQYF. Written as DNA, the CDR3 is TGTGCCAGCAGCTTGAGCGGGGGCCTCTACGAGCAGTACTTC.

This clonotype appeared a few times. V usage is TRBV9 and J usage is TRBJ2-5, with 8 nucleotides matching TRBD2. V shed 4 bases and J 1 base; nucleotides not matched to a gene: 3. Germline-derived CDR1 and CDR2 are SGDLS and YYNGEE. The CDR3 is 14 residues long. The CDR3 here is CASSQGTSQETQYF. CDR3 in DNA: TGTGCCAGCAGCCAAGGGACTAGCCAAGAGACCCAGTACTTC.

This clonotype has a handful of counts. This sequence joins TRBV7-3 and TRBJ2-4; possible D gene TRBD1, 6 bases. Germline assignment: CDR1 SGHTA and CDR2 FQGTGA. The CDR3 has 16 residues. V lost 4 bases and J lost 3, with 16 bases in between. The CDR3 region is CASSSTDSHNKNIQYF. CDR3 DNA sequence: TGTGCCAGCAGCTCGACGGACAGTCATAACAAAAACATTCAGTACTTC.

The chain is built from TRBV7-6 and TRBJ2-1, with 11 positions matching TRBD2. Germline CDR1 reads SGHVS; CDR2 reads FNYEAQ. Losses at the gene ends were 6 bases for V and 6 bases for J; bases not matched to a gene: 4. The CDR3 spans 14 residues. CDR3 residues: CASRPGTSGNEQFF. DNA for the CDR3: TGTGCCAGCAGGCCCGGGACTAGCGGCAATGAGCAGTTCTTC.

The chain uses TRBV12-3 or TRBV12-4 and TRBJ2-3; D is undetermined. This CDR3 contains 15 residues. V dropped 3 bases and J dropped 6 bases, with 16 bases sitting between them. CDR3 sequence: CASSFETLKVDTQYF. The CDR3 nucleotides read TGTGCCAGCAGTTTTGAAACTCTCAAGGTCGATACGCAGTATTTT.

This clonotype came up many times. This chain connects TRBV7-2 to TRBJ2-2; no clear D gene. V lost 5 bases and J 4 bases, leaving 17 bases between the germline ends. Germline V gene lookup returns CDR1 SGHTA and CDR2 FQGNSA. The CDR3 runs 16 residues. The CDR3 region has the DNA TGTGCCAGCAGCCCCCTGGGTGTGGGTGGCACCGGGGAGCTGTTTTTT. This encodes CASSPLGVGGTGELFF.

The rearrangement links TRBV24-1 to TRBJ2-7; D is uncertain. The germline gives CDR1 KGHDR, CDR2 SFDVKD. The length of the CDR3 is 11 residues. Trimming removed 4 bases at V and 4 bases at J, with 4 bases between. The CDR3 region is CATSDEYEQYF. The CDR3, as DNA: TGTGCCACCAGTGACGAGTACGAGCAGTACTTC.

This chain uses TRBV6-5 with TRBJ2-7, with D perhaps TRBD1 or TRBD2 (6 bases each). The V gene lost 0 bases and the J gene lost 2 bases, with 14 bases spanning the gap. The germline V gene encodes CDR1 MNHEY and CDR2 SVGAGI. This CDR3 contains 16 residues. CDR3 protein: CASSYSELGGTYEQYF. CDR3 DNA sequence: TGTGCCAGCAGTTACTCGGAGCTAGGGGGGACCTACGAGCAGTACTTC.

This clonotype was seen a few times. The rearrangement joins TRBV20-1 to TRBJ2-3; 14 bases line up with TRBD2. Germline loops: CDR1 DFQATT, CDR2 SNEGSKA (reference sequence). The CDR3 runs to 16 residues. V gave up 4 bases and J gave up 6 bases; unmatched junction bases: 9. CDR3 DNA: TGCAGTGCTATGCGGGGACTAGCGGGAGCGCGGGATACGCAGTATTTT. Translation: CSAMRGLAGARDTQYF.

This chain connects TRBV3-1 to TRBJ2-1, with D tentatively TRBD1 (6 bases). The germline gives CDR1 LGHDT, CDR2 YNNKEL (reference sequence). The CDR3 runs 16 residues. Trimming pared 1 base from V and 0 bases from J, leaving 10 bases between. CDR3 sequence reads: CASSQGGRNSYNEQFF. CDR3 DNA sequence: TGTGCCAGCAGCCAAGGGGGGCGGAACTCCTACAATGAGCAGTTCTTC.

V is TRBV5-3 and J is TRBJ2-5; the match to TRBD2 covers 7 bases. TRBV5-3 is an ORF for which the function is uncertain. Trimming removed 1 base from V and 5 bases from J; junction bases left unmatched: 5. The CDR3 sequence is 14 residues long. In nucleotides, the CDR3 is TGTGCCAGAAGCTTGACTAGCGAGATGGAGACCCAGTACTTC. Translating gives CARSLTSEMETQYF.

The J gene is TRBJ2-1, the V gene TRBV6-5; D is unclear. Trimming removed 0 bases from V and 1 base from J, with 7 bases in between. Germline V lookup: CDR1 MNHEY, CDR2 SVGAGI. The CDR3 runs 15 residues. The CDR3 DNA sequence: TGTGCCAGCAGTTACTCCTCAGTGTCCTACAATGAGCAGTTCTTC. Amino acids: CASSYSSVSYNEQFF.

The chain has TRBV24-1 and TRBJ1-2; 7 bases are shared with TRBD1. V dropped 2 bases and J dropped 3; count of bases not matched to a gene: 11. Per the germline V gene, CDR1 is KGHDR and CDR2 is SFDVKD. The CDR3 consists of 17 residues. CDR3 amino acids: CATSDSGQVRRHYGYTF. DNA for the CDR3: TGTGCCACCAGTGATTCCGGACAGGTCCGGAGGCACTATGGCTACACCTTC.

The V gene is TRBV12-3 or TRBV12-4, the J gene TRBJ2-2, with 12 bases matching TRBD2. This CDR3 has 15 residues. V shed 5 bases and J 7 bases; nucleotides not matched to a gene: 5. In DNA, the CDR3 is TGTGCCAGCAGTCGGACTAGCGGGGTTGGCGGGGAGCTGTTTTTT. Translating it yields CASSRTSGVGGELFF.

This clonotype was detected a few times. V and J are TRBV7-9 and TRBJ1-1; D is ambiguous. The CDR3 consists of 14 residues. Germline V gene sequence: CDR1 SEHNR, CDR2 FQNEAQ (reference sequence). V lost 3 bases and J 4 bases, leaving 12 bases between the germline ends. CDR3 sequence reads: CASSFGGALTEAFF. CDR3 nucleotides: TGTGCCAGCAGCTTTGGCGGTGCGCTCACTGAAGCTTTCTTT. The full variable domain, in which reference TRBV7-9 and TRBJ1-1 provide the parts outside the CDR3, is DTGVSQNPRHKITKRGQNVTFRCDPISEHNRLYWYRQTLGQGPEFLTYFQNEAQLEKSRLLSDRFSAERPKGSFSTLEIQRTEQGDSAMYLCASSFGGALTEAFFGQGTRLTVV.

The sample holds a few counts of this clonotype. This chain uses TRBV7-3 with TRBJ2-7, with a weak D call TRBD2 (6 bases). The V end was cut by 5 bases, the J end by 2 bases, with 16 bases between. Germline V lookup: CDR1 SGHTA, CDR2 FQGTGA. The CDR3 runs to 15 residues. The DNA of the CDR3 is TGTGCCAGCAGCGTCCAGGTGGGGGGACCCTACGAGCAGTACTTC. Translating gives CASSVQVGGPYEQYF. The whole variable domain, filled in from reference TRBV7-3 and TRBJ2-7, reads GAGVSQTPSNKVTEKGKYVELRCDPISGHTALYWYRQSLGQGPEFLIYFQGTGAADDSGLPNDRFFAVRPEGSVSTLKIQRTERGDSAVYLCASSVQVGGPYEQYFGPGTRLTVT.

V and J are TRBV9 and TRBJ2-5, with TRBD2 identical over 9 bases. This CDR3 has 16 residues. V lost 4 bases, J lost 2 bases, and 9 bases stayed unmatched. From germline, CDR1 is SGDLS and CDR2 YYNGEE. The CDR3 nucleotides are TGTGCCAGCAGCTTCGGGGATAGCGGGGGACAAGAGACCCAGTACTTC. The encoded protein is CASSFGDSGGQETQYF.

This clonotype came up a few times. This rearrangement joins TRBV18 to TRBJ2-7, with TRBD1 as a possible D gene (6 bases). The CDR3 extends over 15 amino acids. Trimming shortened V by 5 bases and J by 4 bases, and 18 bases separated the two germline ends. Germline V CDR1 and CDR2: KGHSH, LQKENI. The CDR3 nucleotides are TGTGCCAGCTCAAGGGTACAACAGGGTACTTACGAGCAGTACTTC. Encoded protein: CASSRVQQGTYEQYF.